This TCR beta chain was recorded in a study of blood T cell repertoires in COVID-19. Study summary: T cells, B-cell-depleted T cells, or PBMCs provided the cDNA or gDNA that served as material.

TCRdb's table, derived via immunoSEQ multiplex PCR, lists solely in-frame clones and lacks some. The data show approximately 160,000 clones, more than 70% seen once. CDR1 is MNHEY, CDR2 SVGEGT, per germline. This CDR3 spans 15 amino acids. Trimming removed 2 bases from V and 3 bases from J, with 10 bases in between. The material sequenced was peripheral blood. The sequence was collected from a man aged 18 to 29 with active or convalescent COVID-19. The chain has TRBV6-2 or TRBV6-3 and TRBJ1-4; D is uncertain. CDR3 nucleotides: TGTGCCAGCAGTTACAGTGAAAGCTCTAATGAAAAACTGTTTTTT. Amino acids: CASSYSESSNEKLFF.